This T cell receptor beta chain was sequenced during a study of PD-L1 blockade in urothelial cancer. Study overall: Per blood sample, T cells had a median of roughly 140,000.

As for time point: pretreatment peripheral blood. Germline lookup yields CDR1 SGDLS and CDR2 YYNGEE. Germline trimming cut 2 bases from V and 7 bases from J; bases unmatched to any gene: 7. This CDR3 spans 15 amino acids. The assay was immunoSEQ multiplex PCR, and TCRdb's table has in-frame clones only and misses some. In the table there are under 95,000 clones, about four fifths of which are singletons. Sequenced material: PBMCs, taken around atezolizumab (anti-PD-L1) treatment. This sequence originates from a woman in her seventies with urothelial cancer. The chain employs TRBV9 and TRBJ2-1, with 9 bases lining up with TRBD2. CDR3 residues: CASSVRASGNNEQFF. Here the CDR3 DNA reads TGTGCCAGCAGCGTGCGGGCTAGCGGGAATAATGAGCAGTTCTTC.